This note documents a single T cell receptor beta chain sequence. This specimen comes from a study of beta chain features in type 1 diabetes. Trimming removed 4 bases at V and 3 bases at J, with 4 bases between. This CDR3 contains 11 residues. The V gene's germline CDR1 is MGHDK and CDR2 SYGVNS. Reverse transcribing all isolated RNA meant expressed TCRB transcripts were sequenced. Only in-frame clones appear in the TCRdb table, and some are missing; sequencing was by immunoSEQ multiplex PCR. The table lists around 280,000 clones, under 8.5% of them singletons. The V call is TRBV25-1, the J call TRBJ2-7, with unresolved D. Material: central memory CD4+ T cells from blood. The clonotype comes from a woman between 18 and 29 years old in good health. CDR3 loop: CASSVLYEQYF. The CDR3 DNA follows: TGTGCCAGCAGTGTTCTCTACGAGCAGTACTTC.